Each of the 3 T cell receptor beta chains below was sequenced from the same sample in a study of blood T cell repertoires in COVID-19. Only in-frame clones appear in the TCRdb table, and some are missing; sequencing was by immunoSEQ multiplex PCR. The repertoire holds some 89,000 clones, about 84% seen once, with roughly 4.4% in the top ten. Sequencing was carried out using peripheral blood. The receptors shown here come from a man aged 60 to 75 with acute or convalescent COVID-19.

This clone was recorded once. The V and J genes are TRBV5-1 and TRBJ1-1; D might be TRBD1 (6 bases). This CDR3 comprises 16 residues. CDR1 SGHRS and CDR2 YFSETQ come from the germline V gene. Trimming pared 4 bases from V and 3 bases from J, leaving 19 bases between. The chain's CDR3 is CASSKGGGAAYTEAFF. The CDR3 DNA sequence: TGCGCCAGCAGCAAAGGAGGGGGGGCTGCGTACACTGAAGCTTTCTTT.

This rearrangement joins TRBV4-3 to TRBJ1-5; D uncertain. CDR1 is LGHNA, CDR2 YSLEER, per germline. This CDR3 has 15 amino acids. The germline V and J ends were trimmed by 0 bases and 1 base, with 7 bases remaining between them. The CDR3 spells CASSQDGESNQPQHF. In nucleotides, the CDR3 is TGCGCCAGCAGCCAAGATGGAGAAAGCAATCAGCCCCAGCATTTT.

The gene calls are TRBV19 and TRBJ2-1; TRBD1 matches at 8 bases. CDR1 and CDR2 from the germline V gene are LNHDA and SQIVND (reference sequence). Trimming cost V 4 bases and J 9 bases; bases outside gene matches: 11. The CDR3 has 15 amino acids. The CDR3 DNA sequence: TGTGCCAGTAGTAATACTCAGGGGGCATGGAGTGAGCAGTTCTTC. Translating gives CASSNTQGAWSEQFF.